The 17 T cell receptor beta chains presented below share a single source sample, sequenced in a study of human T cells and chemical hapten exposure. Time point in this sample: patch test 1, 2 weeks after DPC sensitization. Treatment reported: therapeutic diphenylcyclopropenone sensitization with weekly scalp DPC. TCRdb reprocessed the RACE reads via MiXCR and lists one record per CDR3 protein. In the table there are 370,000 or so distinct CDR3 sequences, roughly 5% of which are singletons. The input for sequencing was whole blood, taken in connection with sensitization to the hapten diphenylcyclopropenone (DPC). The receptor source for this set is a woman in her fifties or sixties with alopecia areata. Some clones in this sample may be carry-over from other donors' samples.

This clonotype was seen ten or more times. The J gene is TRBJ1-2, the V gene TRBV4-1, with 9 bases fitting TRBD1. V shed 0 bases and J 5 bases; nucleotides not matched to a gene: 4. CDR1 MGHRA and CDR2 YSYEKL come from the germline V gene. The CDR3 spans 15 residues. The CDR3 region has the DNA TGCGCCAGCAGCCAAGAAGGGACAGGGCATTATGGCTACACCTTC. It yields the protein CASSQEGTGHYGYTF.

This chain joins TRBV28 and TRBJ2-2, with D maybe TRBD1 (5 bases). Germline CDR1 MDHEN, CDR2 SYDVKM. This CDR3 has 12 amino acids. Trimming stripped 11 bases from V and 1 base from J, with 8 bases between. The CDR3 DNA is TGTGCCGGGGCCGGGAACACCGGGGAGCTGTTTTTT. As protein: CAGAGNTGELFF.

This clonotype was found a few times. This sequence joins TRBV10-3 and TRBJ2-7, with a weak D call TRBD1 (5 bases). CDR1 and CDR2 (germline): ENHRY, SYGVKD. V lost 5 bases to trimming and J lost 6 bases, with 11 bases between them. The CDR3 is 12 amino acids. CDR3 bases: TGTGCCATCAGTTTGACAACAGGCGAGCAGTACTTC. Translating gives CAISLTTGEQYF.

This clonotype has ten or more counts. CDR3 in DNA: TGTGCCAGCAGCTGGGGAGTCAATCAGCCCCAGCATTTT. This translates into CASSWGVNQPQHF. The chain carries TRBV7-3 and TRBJ1-5; D remains ambiguous. V lost 4 bases, J lost 3 bases, and 7 bases lay in between. Germline V gene sequence: CDR1 SGHTA, CDR2 FQGTGA. The CDR3 is made up of 13 amino acids.

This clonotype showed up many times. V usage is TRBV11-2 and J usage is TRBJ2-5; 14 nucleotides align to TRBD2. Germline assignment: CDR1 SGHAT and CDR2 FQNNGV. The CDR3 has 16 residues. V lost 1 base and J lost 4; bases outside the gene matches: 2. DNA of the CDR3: TGTGCCAGCAGCTTAGGTGGACTAGCGGGAGGAGAGACCCAGTACTTC. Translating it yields CASSLGGLAGGETQYF. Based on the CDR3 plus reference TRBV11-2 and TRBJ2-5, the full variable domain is EAGVAQSPRYKIIEKRQSVAFWCNPISGHATLYWYQQILGQGPKLLIQFQNNGVVDDSQLPKDRFSAERLKGVDSTLKIQPAKLEDSAVYLCASSLGGLAGGETQYFGPGTRLLVL.

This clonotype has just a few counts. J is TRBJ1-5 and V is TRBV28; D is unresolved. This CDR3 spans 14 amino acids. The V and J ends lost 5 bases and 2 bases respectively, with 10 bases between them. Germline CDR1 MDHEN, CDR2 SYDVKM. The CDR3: CASSDIRGNQPQHF. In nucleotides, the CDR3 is TGTGCCAGCAGTGACATTAGGGGCAATCAGCCCCAGCATTTT.

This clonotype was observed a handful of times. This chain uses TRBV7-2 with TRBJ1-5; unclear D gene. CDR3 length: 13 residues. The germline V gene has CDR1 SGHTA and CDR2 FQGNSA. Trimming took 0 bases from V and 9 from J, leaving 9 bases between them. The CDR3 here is CASSLARLWPQHF. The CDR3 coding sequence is TGTGCCAGCAGCTTAGCGAGGTTATGGCCCCAGCATTTT.

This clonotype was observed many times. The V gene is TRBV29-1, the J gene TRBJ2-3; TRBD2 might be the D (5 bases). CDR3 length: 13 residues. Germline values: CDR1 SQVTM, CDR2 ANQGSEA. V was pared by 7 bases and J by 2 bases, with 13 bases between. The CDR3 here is CSAEVTTTDTQYF. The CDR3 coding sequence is TGCAGCGCGGAGGTGACTACCACAGATACGCAGTATTTT.

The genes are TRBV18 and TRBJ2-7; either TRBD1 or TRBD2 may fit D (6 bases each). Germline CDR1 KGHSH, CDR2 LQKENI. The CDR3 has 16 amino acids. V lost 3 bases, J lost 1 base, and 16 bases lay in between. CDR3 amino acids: CASSPSFEGGSYEQYF. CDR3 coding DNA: TGTGCCAGCTCACCCTCTTTCGAAGGGGGGTCCTACGAGCAGTACTTC. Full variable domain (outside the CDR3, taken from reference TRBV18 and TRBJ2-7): NAGVMQNPRHLVRRRGQEARLRCSPMKGHSHVYWYRQLPEEGLKFMVYLQKENIIDESGMPKERFSAEFPKEGPSILRIQQVVRGDSAAYFCASSPSFEGGSYEQYFGPGTRLTVT.

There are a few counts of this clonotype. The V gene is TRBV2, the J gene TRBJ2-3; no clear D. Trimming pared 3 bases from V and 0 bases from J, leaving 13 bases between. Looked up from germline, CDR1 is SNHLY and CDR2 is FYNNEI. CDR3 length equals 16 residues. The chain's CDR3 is CASSDSQLTSTDTQYF. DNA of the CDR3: TGTGCCAGCAGTGATTCCCAGTTGACTAGCACAGATACGCAGTATTTT.

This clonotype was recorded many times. CDR3 sequence reads: CASSLVGLAGSTDTQYF. The CDR3 nucleotides read TGTGCCAGCAGTTTAGTCGGACTAGCGGGGAGCACAGATACGCAGTATTTT. V usage is TRBV28 and J usage is TRBJ2-3; 12 bases are a match to TRBD2. Trimming cost V 2 bases and J 0 bases; bases outside gene matches: 3. The CDR3 has 17 amino acids. Germline V CDR1 and CDR2: MDHEN, SYDVKM.

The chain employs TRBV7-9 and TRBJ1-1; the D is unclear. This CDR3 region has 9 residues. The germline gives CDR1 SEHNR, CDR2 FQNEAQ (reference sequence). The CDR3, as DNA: TGTGTGGGCGGCACTGAAGCTTTCTTT. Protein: CVGGTEAFF.

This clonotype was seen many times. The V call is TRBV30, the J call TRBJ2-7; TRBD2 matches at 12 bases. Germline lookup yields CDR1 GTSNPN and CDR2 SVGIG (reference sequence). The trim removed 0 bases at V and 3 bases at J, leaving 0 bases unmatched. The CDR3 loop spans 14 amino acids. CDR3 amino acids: CAWSVTSGSYEQYF. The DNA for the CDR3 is TGTGCCTGGAGTGTGACTAGCGGGAGCTACGAGCAGTACTTC.

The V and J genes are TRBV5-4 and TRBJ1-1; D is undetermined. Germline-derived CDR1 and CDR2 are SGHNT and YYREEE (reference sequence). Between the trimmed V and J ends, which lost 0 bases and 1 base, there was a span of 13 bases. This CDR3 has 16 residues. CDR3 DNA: TGTGCCAGCAGCTTGGGGCAGCGTACGTCGAACACTGAAGCTTTCTTT. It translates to CASSLGQRTSNTEAFF.

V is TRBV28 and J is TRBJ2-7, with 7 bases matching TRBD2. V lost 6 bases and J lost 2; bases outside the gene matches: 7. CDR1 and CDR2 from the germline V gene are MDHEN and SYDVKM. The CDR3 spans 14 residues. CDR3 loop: CASRLASGPYEQYF. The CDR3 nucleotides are TGTGCCAGCAGGCTAGCTAGCGGCCCCTACGAGCAGTACTTC.

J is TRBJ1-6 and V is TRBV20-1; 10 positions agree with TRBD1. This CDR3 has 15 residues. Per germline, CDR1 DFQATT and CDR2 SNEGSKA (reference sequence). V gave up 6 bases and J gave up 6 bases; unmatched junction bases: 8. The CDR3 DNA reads TGCAGTGCCGAGGACAGGGGGACCTCTAATTCACCCCTCCACTTT. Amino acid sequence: CSAEDRGTSNSPLHF.

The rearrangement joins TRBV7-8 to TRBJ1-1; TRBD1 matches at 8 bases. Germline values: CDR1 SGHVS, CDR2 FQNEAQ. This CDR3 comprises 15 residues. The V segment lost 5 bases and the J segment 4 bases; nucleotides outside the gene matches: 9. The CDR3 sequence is CASSPGTGSGTEAFF. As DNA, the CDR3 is TGTGCCAGCAGCCCCGGGACAGGTTCGGGCACTGAAGCTTTCTTT.